The next 7 T cell receptor beta chains were all read from a single sample in a study of tumour-infiltrating T cells in Burkitt lymphoma. Sequenced by immunoSEQ multiplex PCR; TCRdb stores in-frame clones only, minus some. The sample comprises 6,600 or so clones, 85% of which are singletons, and more than 9.5% rests with the top ten. What was sequenced was tumor tissue. Receptors were obtained from a human donor with Burkitt lymphoma.

The genes are TRBV14 and TRBJ2-3; 7 bases fit TRBD1. The length of the CDR3 is 16 residues. V shed 2 bases and J 1 base; nucleotides not matched to a gene: 6. Per the germline V gene, CDR1 is SGHDN and CDR2 is FVKESK. The CDR3, as DNA: TGTGCCAGCAGCCAACGCCGGGACAGACGCACAGATACGCAGTATTTT. Amino acids: CASSQRRDRRTDTQYF.

V is TRBV27 and J is TRBJ2-7; 8 bases agree with TRBD1. The J segment lost 2 bases and the V segment lost 6 bases, leaving 12 bases of the junction unmatched. Germline V gene data show CDR1 as MNHEY and CDR2 as SMNVEV (reference sequence). The length of the CDR3 is 16 residues. Written as DNA, the CDR3 is TGTGCCAGCAGAACGACAGGGGTTGGGATGGCCTACGAGCAGTACTTC. Protein: CASRTTGVGMAYEQYF.

The chain has TRBV19 and TRBJ1-5; 7 bases map to TRBD1. This CDR3 has 14 amino acids. Germline CDR1 LNHDA, CDR2 SQIVND (reference sequence). J gave up 2 bases and V 5 bases, and 3 bases lay outside the gene matches. The CDR3 protein is CASSEQGGNQPQHF. CDR3 bases: TGTGCCAGTAGTGAGCAGGGGGGCAATCAGCCCCAGCATTTT.

In this sample, this clone is medium-sized (0.01 to 0.1%). The rearrangement joins TRBV5-1 to TRBJ1-1, with 7 bases lining up with TRBD1. V shed 0 bases, J shed 1 base, and the junction held 3 bases outside the gene matches. The V gene's germline CDR1 is SGHRS and CDR2 YFSETQ. The CDR3 totals 15 residues. CDR3 sequence: CASSLVQGRNTEAFF. The CDR3 nucleotides read TGCGCCAGCAGCTTGGTACAGGGGAGGAACACTGAAGCTTTCTTT.

Of note for this clone: One end of the junction fails to match germline, which may point to a read error. The rearrangement links TRBV19 to TRBJ1-3; no firm D call. Germline CDR1 LNHDA, CDR2 SQIVND (reference sequence). The CDR3 is 15 residues long. The CDR3 region is CATQDGPTPGNTIYF. CDR3 in DNA: TGCGCCACCCAGGACGGCCCGACACCTGGAAACACCATATATTTT.

The gene calls are TRBV11-2 and TRBJ1-2; weak D call: TRBD1 (5 bases). Trimming shortened V by 0 bases and J by 4 bases, and 18 bases separated the two germline ends. This CDR3 has 17 amino acids. Germline CDR1 reads SGHAT; CDR2 reads FQNNGV. In DNA form, the CDR3 reads TGTGCCAGCAGCTTAGACACCCCAGGGTCCACCGTCTATGGCTACACCTTC. Translated: CASSLDTPGSTVYGYTF.

The chain uses TRBV7-2 and TRBJ2-7; possible D gene TRBD2, 6 bases. Germline CDR1 SGHTA, CDR2 FQGNSA. V dropped 5 bases and J dropped 3 bases, with 14 bases sitting between them. This CDR3 is 14 amino acids long. CDR3 sequence (DNA): TGTGCCAGCAGCCCCGAAAGGCGGGACTACGAGCAGTACTTC. This translates into CASSPERRDYEQYF.